Shown below are 18 T cell receptor beta chains from a single sample sequenced in a study of blood T cell repertoires in COVID-19. Libraries were prepared by immunoSEQ multiplex PCR; TCRdb keeps only in-frame clonotypes and omits some of them. This table has about 190,000 clones, 84% appearing once. Sequenced input: peripheral blood. These receptors all come from a human donor in a cohort sampled during active COVID-19.

This clone has only one observation. The rearrangement links TRBV30 to TRBJ2-1, with 12 bases that match TRBD2. Germline lookup yields CDR1 GTSNPN and CDR2 SVGIG (reference sequence). CDR3 length: 15 amino acids. The junction had 3 bases not matched to a gene; V was cut back by 1 base and J by 5 bases. The CDR3 here is CAWSAGLAGHNEQFF. The CDR3 DNA reads TGTGCCTGGAGTGCCGGACTAGCGGGGCACAATGAGCAGTTCTTC. The full variable domain, rest sourced from reference TRBV30 and TRBJ2-1, is SQTIHQWPATLVQPVGSPLSLECTVEGTSNPNLYWYRQAAGRGLQLLFYSVGIGQISSEVPQNLSASRPQDRQFILSSKKLLLSDSGFYLCAWSAGLAGHNEQFFGPGTRLTVL.

The rearrangement uses TRBV25-1 and TRBJ2-7; 8 positions agree with TRBD1. Germline trimming cut 2 bases from V and 5 bases from J; bases unmatched to any gene: 5. Germline loops: CDR1 MGHDK, CDR2 SYGVNS. The CDR3 spans 14 residues. Written as DNA, the CDR3 is TGTGCCAGCAGTGAAAGCCAGGGGGCCAACGAGCAGTACTTC. This gives the protein CASSESQGANEQYF.

This clone was recorded many times. The chain recombines TRBV2 with TRBJ2-1; D ambiguous. Germline CDR1 is SNHLY and CDR2 is FYNNEI. Trimming removed 6 bases at V and 0 bases at J, with 12 bases between. CDR3 length: 15 residues. The CDR3, as DNA: TGTGCCAGCAGGCCAGACACCAGCTCCTACAATGAGCAGTTCTTC. As protein: CASRPDTSSYNEQFF.

The chain has TRBV12-3 or TRBV12-4 and TRBJ2-7, with a tentative D call TRBD1 (5 bases). Trimming removed 4 bases at V and 2 bases at J, with 9 bases between. There are 13 residues in the CDR3. The CDR3 DNA reads as TGTGCCAGCAGTTCGACAGTAACCTACGAGCAGTACTTC. This translates into CASSSTVTYEQYF.

V and J are TRBV7-2 and TRBJ2-7; D unclear. Germline V gene sequence: CDR1 SGHTA, CDR2 FQGNSA. Trimming cost V 2 bases and J 3 bases, with 11 bases left between them. CDR3 length: 14 amino acids. The CDR3 region is CASSLSDSVYEQYF. CDR3 nucleotide sequence: TGTGCCAGCAGCTTAAGTGATTCGGTCTACGAGCAGTACTTC.

This rearrangement joins TRBV2 to TRBJ2-3; possibly TRBD2 for D (6 bases). The germline gives CDR1 SNHLY, CDR2 FYNNEI. This CDR3 is 14 amino acids long. The V end lost 6 bases, the J end lost 0 bases, and 10 bases lay between the germline ends. In DNA form, the CDR3 reads TGTGCCAGCAGCGGGGACTGGAGCACAGATACGCAGTATTTT. Amino acid sequence: CASSGDWSTDTQYF.

This chain joins TRBV19 and TRBJ1-2; D uncertain. The CDR3 runs 14 residues. Germline V gene data show CDR1 as LNHDA and CDR2 as SQIVND (reference sequence). The V and J ends lost 10 bases and 0 bases respectively, with 15 bases between them. For the CDR3, the DNA is TGTGCCACCCGTTGGCAACAGACTAACTATGGCTACACCTTC. Translation: CATRWQQTNYGYTF.

The chain carries TRBV6-5 and TRBJ2-2, with a tentative D call TRBD1 (5 bases). V lost 5 bases and J lost 6, with 16 bases in between. The CDR3 contains 15 residues. In germline, CDR1 is MNHEY, CDR2 SVGAGI. CDR3 nucleotide sequence: TGTGCCAGCAGTCCAGGGCAGGTCCTCCCCGGGGAGCTGTTTTTT. Protein product: CASSPGQVLPGELFF.

The chain uses TRBV7-9 and TRBJ1-3, with a possible D match to TRBD1 (5 bases). The CDR3 has 15 amino acids. V lost 1 base and J lost 8, with 15 bases in between. In germline, CDR1 is SEHNR, CDR2 FQNEAQ (reference sequence). The CDR3 sequence: CASSLESGSRHTIYF. CDR3 bases: TGTGCCAGCAGCTTAGAGTCAGGGTCCCGCCACACCATATATTTT. The whole variable domain, remainder taken from reference TRBV7-9 and TRBJ1-3, is DTGVSQNPRHKITKRGQNVTFRCDPISEHNRLYWYRQTLGQGPEFLTYFQNEAQLEKSRLLSDRFSAERPKGSFSTLEIQRTEQGDSAMYLCASSLESGSRHTIYFGEGSWLTVV.

About this clone: Other DNA sequences of this sample code for an identical CDR3. The chain uses TRBV5-6 and TRBJ1-1; D remains unclear. This CDR3 has 14 residues. Germline V gene data show CDR1 as SGHDT and CDR2 as YYEEEE. Trimming stripped 0 bases from V and 1 base from J, with 7 bases between. CDR3 sequence reads: CASSLGRGNTEAFF. In DNA, the CDR3 is TGTGCCAGCAGCTTGGGGCGGGGGAACACTGAAGCTTTCTTT.

The gene calls are TRBV2 and TRBJ2-7; the D gene is possibly TRBD1 (5 bases). Germline V gene data show CDR1 as SNHLY and CDR2 as FYNNEI. V lost 4 bases to trimming and J lost 6 bases, with 16 bases between them. The CDR3 has 14 amino acids. The DNA of the CDR3 is TGTGCCAGCAGTGGATCACTGGATGACAGCGAGCAGTACGTC. Its protein product is CASSGSLDDSEQYV.

The rearrangement joins TRBV19 to TRBJ1-5; D is undetermined. The germline V gene encodes CDR1 LNHDA and CDR2 SQIVND (reference sequence). V was trimmed by 3 bases and J by 4 bases, leaving 19 bases between them. The length of the CDR3 is 17 residues. Written as DNA, the CDR3 is TGTGCCAGTAGTATCCCCGCACGGCGACTTGTTAATCAGCCCCAGCATTTT. This translates into CASSIPARRLVNQPQHF.

This CDR3 is CASSVDFSPLHF. CDR3 in DNA: TGTGCCAGCAGTGTGGACTTTTCACCCCTCCACTTT. The chain couples TRBV2 to TRBJ1-6; unclear D gene. Germline values: CDR1 SNHLY, CDR2 FYNNEI. V was cut by 4 bases and J by 9 bases, with 7 bases left in between. The CDR3 runs to 12 residues.

The CDR3 protein is CASTIQGETQYF. The CDR3 DNA follows: TGTGCCAGCACAATACAGGGTGAGACCCAGTACTTC. The chain has TRBV28 and TRBJ2-5, with D possibly TRBD1 on 6 matching bases. This CDR3 is built from 12 residues. V was clipped by 7 bases and J by 5 bases, with 11 bases between them. CDR1 and CDR2 from the germline V gene are MDHEN and SYDVKM. Based on the CDR3 plus reference TRBV28 and TRBJ2-5, the full variable domain is DVKVTQSSRYLVKRTGEKVFLECVQDMDHENMFWYRQDPGLGLRLIYFSYDVKMKEKGDIPEGYSVSREKKERFSLILESASTNQTSMYLCASTIQGETQYFGPGTRLLVL.

The genes are TRBV11-2 and TRBJ2-5, with a possible D match to TRBD2 (5 bases). Germline-derived CDR1 and CDR2 are SGHAT and FQNNGV. CDR3 length: 17 amino acids. V lost 5 bases, J lost 3 bases, and 22 bases lay in between. CDR3 DNA: TGTGCCAGCAGCCCAACTCCGGGGATTAGGTCGAAAGAGACCCAGTACTTC. This translates into CASSPTPGIRSKETQYF. Complete variable domain (other parts from reference TRBV11-2 and TRBJ2-5): EAGVAQSPRYKIIEKRQSVAFWCNPISGHATLYWYQQILGQGPKLLIQFQNNGVVDDSQLPKDRFSAERLKGVDSTLKIQPAKLEDSAVYLCASSPTPGIRSKETQYFGPGTRLLVL.

The V call is TRBV20-1, the J call TRBJ1-2; no clear D. This CDR3 has 12 amino acids. From germline, CDR1 is DFQATT and CDR2 SNEGSKA (reference sequence). Trimming removed 3 bases from V and 7 bases from J, with 12 bases in between. CDR3 sequence reads: CSASAGRGGYTF. CDR3 sequence (DNA): TGCAGTGCTAGTGCGGGTCGCGGTGGCTACACCTTC.

The V call is TRBV6-5, the J call TRBJ2-3; 7 bases map to TRBD1. Germline V gene lookup returns CDR1 MNHEY and CDR2 SVGAGI. The CDR3 sequence is 14 residues long. V trimming: 6 bases; J trimming: 6 bases; junction bases outside the gene matches: 9. DNA for the CDR3: TGTGCCAGCAGCCAGACAGGGCCATCGGATACGCAGTATTTT. Translation: CASSQTGPSDTQYF.

V usage is TRBV5-1 and J usage is TRBJ2-5, with 11 bases identical to TRBD2. The V and J ends lost 0 bases and 0 bases, in that order; junction bases with no gene match: 7. Germline values: CDR1 SGHRS, CDR2 YFSETQ. The CDR3 length is 18 residues. The CDR3 here is CASSLGTSGGSNQETQYF. CDR3 sequence (DNA): TGCGCCAGCAGCTTGGGTACTAGCGGGGGCTCTAACCAAGAGACCCAGTACTTC.